Sequencing of this T cell receptor beta chain was carried out in a study of blood T cell repertoires in COVID-19. Study-wide context: There were acute and convalescent COVID-19 samples, and they came from the United States, Italy and Spain.

Produced via immunoSEQ multiplex PCR; TCRdb's table is partial and in-frame only. The table lists about 200,000 clones, 80% to 85% of them singletons. After removal of 6 bases from V and 5 bases from J, the junction contained 6 bases not matched to a gene. CDR1 is SGHTS and CDR2 is YDEGEE in the germline V gene. The CDR3 covers 14 residues. The receptor was isolated from a woman aged 70-85 years with COVID-19, enrolled during active disease. The sequencing sample was made of peripheral blood. The chain has TRBV5-8 and TRBJ1-5; 9 nucleotides agree with TRBD1. The CDR3 DNA sequence: TGTGCCAGCATCGCCGGGACAGGGTATCAGCCCCAGCATTTT. Translated: CASIAGTGYQPQHF.